A selection of T cell receptor beta chains follows, all from one sample in a study of T cells expressing NK-cell markers. TCRdb reanalyzed the 5' RACE reads, giving one entry per CDR3 protein sequence and no DNA. The listing records some 190,000 distinct CDR3 sequences. The sequenced material came from blood T cells: a sorted CD56 or NKG2C T cell subset, CD4+ or CD8+ T cells, or bulk PBMC T cells (not recorded which). These receptors were obtained from a man between 18 and 69 years old in good health. CDR3s include the opening cysteine and the closing phenylalanine or tryptophan. Each record gives: V gene, J gene, CDR3 protein.

v_call: TRBV6-1; j_call: TRBJ1-1; cdr3_aa: CASSAGRGAEAFF
v_call: TRBV3-1; j_call: TRBJ2-7; cdr3_aa: CASSPGTPYEQYF
v_call: TRBV5-4; j_call: TRBJ2-7; cdr3_aa: CASSFGAGGDIAYEQYF
v_call: TRBV9; j_call: TRBJ1-1; cdr3_aa: CASSVLEGLNTEAFF
v_call: TRBV12-3/TRBV12-4; j_call: TRBJ2-1; cdr3_aa: CASSAGQGYWDEQFF
v_call: TRBV5-6; j_call: TRBJ1-2; cdr3_aa: CASSLEVQLSGYTF
v_call: TRBV5-1; j_call: TRBJ2-1; cdr3_aa: CASSFSGGSEQFF
v_call: TRBV29-1; j_call: TRBJ2-5; cdr3_aa: CSAMGGRQTQYF
v_call: TRBV20-1; j_call: TRBJ1-1; cdr3_aa: CSARELGMNTEAFF
v_call: TRBV12-3/TRBV12-4; j_call: TRBJ2-5; cdr3_aa: CASSSGLETQYF
v_call: TRBV9; j_call: TRBJ2-5; cdr3_aa: CASSVLAGGQETQYF
v_call: TRBV6-5; j_call: TRBJ2-3; cdr3_aa: CASSYVGQGADTQYF
v_call: TRBV5-4; j_call: TRBJ2-7; cdr3_aa: CASSRLSAYEQYF
v_call: TRBV20-1; j_call: TRBJ2-2; cdr3_aa: CSARESGANTGELFF
v_call: TRBV11-3; j_call: TRBJ1-1; cdr3_aa: CASSRVRTKPTEAFF
v_call: TRBV4-1; j_call: TRBJ1-5; cdr3_aa: CASSQTTESNQPQHF
v_call: TRBV9; j_call: TRBJ1-1; cdr3_aa: CASSEGGEGEAFF
v_call: TRBV9; j_call: TRBJ1-2; cdr3_aa: CASSVSREMDYGYTF
v_call: TRBV12-3/TRBV12-4; j_call: TRBJ1-4; cdr3_aa: CASRLFTGGAEKLFF
v_call: TRBV6-1; j_call: TRBJ2-4; cdr3_aa: CASSDRDVYLIQYF
v_call: TRBV28; j_call: TRBJ2-5; cdr3_aa: CASSSKPGTGNPGTQYF
v_call: TRBV7-9; j_call: TRBJ1-2; cdr3_aa: CASSLVGQDYGYTF
v_call: TRBV7-2; j_call: TRBJ2-2; cdr3_aa: CASSTEDDRVWAGELFF
v_call: TRBV6-5; j_call: TRBJ2-7; cdr3_aa: CASSYGPGGSYEQYF
v_call: TRBV4-2; j_call: TRBJ2-1; cdr3_aa: CASSQGGTGLIRYNEQFF
v_call: TRBV5-6; j_call: TRBJ2-2; cdr3_aa: CASSLTGQGNTGELFF
v_call: TRBV11-2; j_call: TRBJ2-2; cdr3_aa: CASSKGGTGLNTGELFF
v_call: TRBV9; j_call: TRBJ2-7; cdr3_aa: CASSVHGEDYEQYF
v_call: TRBV18; j_call: TRBJ2-1; cdr3_aa: CASSPTSGRDNEQFF
v_call: TRBV12-5; j_call: TRBJ2-1; cdr3_aa: CASGLPTRNEQFF
v_call: TRBV19; j_call: TRBJ2-5; cdr3_aa: CASSGAGGPHETQYF
v_call: TRBV27; j_call: TRBJ2-1; cdr3_aa: CASSLIGGPSGHEQFF
v_call: TRBV6-1; j_call: TRBJ1-1; cdr3_aa: CASGDRGGTEAFF
v_call: TRBV7-2; j_call: TRBJ2-7; cdr3_aa: CASSPGEWEQYF
v_call: TRBV12-3/TRBV12-4; j_call: TRBJ1-4; cdr3_aa: CASAQNEKLFF
v_call: TRBV6-5; j_call: TRBJ2-5; cdr3_aa: CASSYSGETQYF
v_call: TRBV7-6; j_call: TRBJ2-4; cdr3_aa: CASSSTGSAKNIQYF